Sequencing of this T cell receptor beta chain was carried out in a study of blood T cells in healthy people across ages. PBMCs, at least 6 million per sample, were isolated. Study-wide results and caveats: Versus aged donors, long-lived donors had higher diversity and more naive CD4+ cells.

PCR was performed a second time for roughly 7 to 12 cycles using a sample-barcoded 5' primer and a J-beta primer mix. Every single cDNA molecule received a tag from a template-switch adaptor with 12 random nucleotides. TCRdb redid the calling of the 5' RACE reads with MiXCR, one entry per CDR3 protein. The sample gives fewer than 800,000 distinct CDR3 sequences, 20% to 25% of which show up once; 9.4% is in the top ten. V shed 5 bases, J shed 2 bases, and the junction held 8 bases outside the gene matches. CDR3 length: 16 residues. The germline V gene encodes CDR1 SGHTA and CDR2 FQGTGA. This clonotype was counted only a few times. The antigen is not known. These data were likewise used in another study, on T cells of mothers and their children.

This chain links TRBV7-3 with TRBJ2-1, with 8 bases that match TRBD1. The sequencing sample was made of blood. This TCR was recovered from a boy between 10 and 17 years old in good health. The CDR3 DNA reads TGTGCCAGCAGCCTTTACGGGACAGGAGCCTACAATGAGCAGTTCTTC. Translated, it gives CASSLYGTGAYNEQFF.